This TCR beta chain was recorded in a study of T cell responses to AZD1222 COVID-19 vaccine. CDR1 and CDR2 (germline): MGHRA, YSYEKL. The CDR3 contains 8 residues. V lost 11 bases, J lost 7 bases, and 5 bases lay in between. Here immunoSEQ multiplex PCR was the method, and the copy in TCRdb shows in-frame clones only, minus some. This table holds some 150,000 clones, about 86% found once. This clone has more than one count but fewer than ten. This TCR was sampled from an adult who received the AZD1222 COVID-19 vaccine. The chain employs TRBV4-1 and TRBJ2-5; unclear D gene. This material consisted of peripheral blood, taken 28 days after the second AZD1222 dose. In DNA, the CDR3 is TGCGCCCCAGGGACCCAGTACTTC. Translation gives CAPGTQYF.